This T cell receptor (beta chain) was captured in a study of early T cells in non-severe SARS-CoV-2 infection. Trimming at V came to 3 bases and at J to 3 bases, leaving 5 bases not matched to a gene. Germline CDR1 SGDLS, CDR2 YYNGEE. The CDR3 consists of 14 residues. TCRdb reprocessed the 5' RACE reads via MiXCR and lists one record per CDR3 protein. There are tens of thousands of distinct CDR3 sequences in the sample; roughly a sixth occur only once, and 9% to 15% lies in the top ten. The gene calls are TRBV9 and TRBJ2-5, with 7 nucleotides matching TRBD1. Sequencing was done on a sample of whole blood. The TCR comes from an adult who was a healthcare worker with PCR-confirmed SARS-CoV-2 infection or an uninfected control (not recorded which). This chain's CDR3 is CASSADREKETQYF. The CDR3 DNA reads TGTGCCAGCAGCGCCGACAGGGAAAAAGAGACCCAGTACTTC.